The T cell receptor beta chain under discussion was sequenced for a study of OX40 agonist ivuxolimab in advanced cancers. At the level of the study: The dose-escalation cohort was around 83% male, with a mean age of around 60 years, ranging roughly 20 to 80. Whole-study findings and limits: CD4+ and CD8+ blood T cells expanded clonally by week 6 at 0.1 to 3.0 mg/kg. Also showing low normalized T-cell clonal expansion were some of the nonresponders.

Autoimmune disease history or systemic immunosuppression excluded patients. Method: immunoSEQ multiplex PCR; TCRdb's copy keeps in-frame clones and lacks some. Found here are 65,000 to 70,000 clones, around 73% of them singletons; the top ten hold 1.5% to 2%. As for this clone: Its antigen is undetermined.

V was shortened by 1 base and J by 3 bases, with 12 bases between the two germline ends. CDR3 length: 15 amino acids. The V gene's germline CDR1 is SEHNR and CDR2 FQNEAQ (reference sequence). This receptor was taken from an adult with an advanced solid tumor such as melanoma, head and neck, liver or kidney cancer. Specimen: CD4+ or CD8+ T cells sorted from blood, collected in a trial of the OX40 agonist ivuxolimab. V is TRBV7-9 and J is TRBJ1-2; tentative D call: TRBD1 (6 bases). The CDR3, as DNA: TGTGCCAGCAGCTTAGGAAGGGGGGACGACTATGGCTACACCTTC. Residues: CASSLGRGDDYGYTF.